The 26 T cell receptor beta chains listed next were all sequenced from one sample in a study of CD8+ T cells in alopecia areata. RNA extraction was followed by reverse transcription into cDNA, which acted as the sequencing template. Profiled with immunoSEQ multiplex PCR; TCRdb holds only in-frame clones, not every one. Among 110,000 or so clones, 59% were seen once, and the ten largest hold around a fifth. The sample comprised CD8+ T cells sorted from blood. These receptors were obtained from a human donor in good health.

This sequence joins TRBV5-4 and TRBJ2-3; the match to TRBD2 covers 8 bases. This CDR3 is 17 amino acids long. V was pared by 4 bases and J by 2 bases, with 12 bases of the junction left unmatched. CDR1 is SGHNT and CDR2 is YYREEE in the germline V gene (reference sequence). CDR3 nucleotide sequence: TGTGCCAGCAGCCAAGATCGGGGTAGCGGGGCCACAGATACGCAGTATTTT. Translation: CASSQDRGSGATDTQYF.

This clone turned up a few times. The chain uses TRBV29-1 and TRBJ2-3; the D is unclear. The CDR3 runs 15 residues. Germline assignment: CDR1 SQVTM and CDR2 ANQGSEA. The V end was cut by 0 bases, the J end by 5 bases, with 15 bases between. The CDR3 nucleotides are TGCAGCGTTGAAGACCCAGAAAAAAGTTTAGATACGCAGTATTTT. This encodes CSVEDPEKSLDTQYF.

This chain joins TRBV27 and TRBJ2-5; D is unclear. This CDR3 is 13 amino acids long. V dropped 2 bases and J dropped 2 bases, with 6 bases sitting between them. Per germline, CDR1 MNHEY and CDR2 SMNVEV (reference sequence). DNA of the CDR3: TGTGCCAGCAGTTTAGTACAGCAAGAGACCCAGTACTTC. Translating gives CASSLVQQETQYF.

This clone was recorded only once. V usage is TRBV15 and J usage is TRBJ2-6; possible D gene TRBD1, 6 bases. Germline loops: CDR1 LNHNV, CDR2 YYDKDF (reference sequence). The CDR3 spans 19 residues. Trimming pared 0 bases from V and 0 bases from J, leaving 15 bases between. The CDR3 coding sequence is TGTGCCACCAGCAGAGATCCCCCGACAGGCTCCTCTGGGGCCAACGTCCTGACTTTC. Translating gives CATSRDPPTGSSGANVLTF.

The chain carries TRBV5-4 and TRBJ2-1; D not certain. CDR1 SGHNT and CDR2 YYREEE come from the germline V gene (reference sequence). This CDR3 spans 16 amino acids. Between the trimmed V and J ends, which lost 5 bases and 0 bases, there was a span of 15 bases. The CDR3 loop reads CASRNLGRSSYNEQFF. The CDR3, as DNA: TGTGCCAGCAGAAATCTGGGCCGGAGCTCCTACAATGAGCAGTTCTTC.

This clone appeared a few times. CDR3 sequence: CASSQDRIDTQYF. CDR3 sequence (DNA): TGTGCCAGCAGCCAAGACAGGATAGATACGCAGTATTTT. The chain employs TRBV14 and TRBJ2-3; no firm D call. Germline V lookup: CDR1 SGHDN, CDR2 FVKESK. Trimming took 0 bases from V and 5 from J, leaving 6 bases between them. This CDR3 is built from 13 residues.

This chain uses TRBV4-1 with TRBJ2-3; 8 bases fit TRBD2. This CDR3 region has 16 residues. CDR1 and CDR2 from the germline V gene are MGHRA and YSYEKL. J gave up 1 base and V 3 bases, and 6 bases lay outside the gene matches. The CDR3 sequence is CASSHDTAGGTDTQYF. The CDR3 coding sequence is TGCGCCAGCAGCCACGATACAGCGGGGGGCACAGATACGCAGTATTTT.

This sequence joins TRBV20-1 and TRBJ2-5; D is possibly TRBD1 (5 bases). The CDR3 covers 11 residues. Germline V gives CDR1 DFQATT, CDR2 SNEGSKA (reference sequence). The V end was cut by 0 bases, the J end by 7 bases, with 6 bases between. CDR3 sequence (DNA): TGCAGTGCTAGAGATAGGGGGACCCAGTACTTC. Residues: CSARDRGTQYF.

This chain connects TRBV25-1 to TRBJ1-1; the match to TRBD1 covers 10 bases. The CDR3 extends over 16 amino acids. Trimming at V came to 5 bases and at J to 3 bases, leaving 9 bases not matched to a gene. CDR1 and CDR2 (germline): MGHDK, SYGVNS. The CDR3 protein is CASSPLDRGVDTEAFF. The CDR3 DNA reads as TGTGCCAGCAGTCCCCTGGACAGGGGGGTCGACACTGAAGCTTTCTTT.

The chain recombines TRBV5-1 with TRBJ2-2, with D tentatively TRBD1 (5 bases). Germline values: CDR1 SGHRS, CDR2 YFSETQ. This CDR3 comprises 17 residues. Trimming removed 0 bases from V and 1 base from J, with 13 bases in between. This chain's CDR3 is CASSLDLLQENTGELFF. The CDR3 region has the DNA TGCGCCAGCAGCTTGGACCTTTTACAGGAGAACACCGGGGAGCTGTTTTTT. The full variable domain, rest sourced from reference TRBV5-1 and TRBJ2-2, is KAGVTQTPRYLIKTRGQQVTLSCSPISGHRSVSWYQQTPGQGLQFLFEYFSETQRNKGNFPGRFSGRQFSNSRSEMNVSTLELGDSALYLCASSLDLLQENTGELFFGEGSRLTVL.

CDR3 amino acids: CASSQSRQALTFGYTF. In nucleotides, the CDR3 is TGCGCCAGCAGCCAATCACGACAGGCCCTAACTTTCGGCTACACCTTC. This chain joins TRBV4-3 and TRBJ1-2, with D perhaps matching TRBD1 (6 bases). Germline V gene lookup returns CDR1 LGHNA and CDR2 YSLEER. V lost 2 bases, J lost 8 bases, and 21 bases lay in between. The CDR3 covers 16 residues.

CDR3 protein: CASSLGGTALNQPQHF. DNA for the CDR3: TGTGCCAGCAGCTTGGGAGGGACAGCGCTCAATCAGCCCCAGCATTTT. The chain is built from TRBV5-6 and TRBJ1-5; 7 nucleotides match TRBD1. The CDR3 is made up of 16 amino acids. CDR1 and CDR2 (germline): SGHDT, YYEEEE. The V and J ends lost 0 bases and 3 bases, in that order; junction bases with no gene match: 6.

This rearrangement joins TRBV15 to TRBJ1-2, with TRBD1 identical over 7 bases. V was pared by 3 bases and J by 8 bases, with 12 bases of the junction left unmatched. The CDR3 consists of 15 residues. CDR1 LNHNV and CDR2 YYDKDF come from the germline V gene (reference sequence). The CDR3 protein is CATSSVSTGLNGYTF. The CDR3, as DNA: TGTGCCACCAGCAGTGTATCGACAGGGCTAAACGGCTACACCTTC.

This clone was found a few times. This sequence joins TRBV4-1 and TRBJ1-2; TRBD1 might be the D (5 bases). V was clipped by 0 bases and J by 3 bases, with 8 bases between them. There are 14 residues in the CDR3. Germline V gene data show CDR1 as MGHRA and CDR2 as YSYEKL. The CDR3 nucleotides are TGCGCCAGCAGCCAAGACAGGGAGGACTATGGCTACACCTTC. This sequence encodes CASSQDREDYGYTF.

The CDR3 loop is CSVDGETQYF. CDR3 in DNA: TGCAGCGTTGATGGTGAGACCCAGTACTTC. This chain joins TRBV29-1 and TRBJ2-5; no definite D call. V was clipped by 3 bases and J by 5 bases, with 4 bases between them. This CDR3 comprises 10 residues. Germline V lookup: CDR1 SQVTM, CDR2 ANQGSEA. The full variable domain, in which reference TRBV29-1 and TRBJ2-5 provide the parts outside the CDR3, is SAVISQKPSRDICQRGTSLTIQCQVDSQVTMMFWYRQQPGQSLTLIATANQGSEATYESGFVIDKFPISRPNLTFSTLTVSNMSPEDSSIYLCSVDGETQYFGPGTRLLVL.

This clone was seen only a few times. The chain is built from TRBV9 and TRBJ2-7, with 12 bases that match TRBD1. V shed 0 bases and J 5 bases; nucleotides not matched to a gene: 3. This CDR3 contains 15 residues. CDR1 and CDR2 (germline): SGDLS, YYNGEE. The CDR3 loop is CASSVEGQGAHEQYF. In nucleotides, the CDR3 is TGTGCCAGCAGCGTAGAGGGACAGGGGGCTCACGAGCAGTACTTC.

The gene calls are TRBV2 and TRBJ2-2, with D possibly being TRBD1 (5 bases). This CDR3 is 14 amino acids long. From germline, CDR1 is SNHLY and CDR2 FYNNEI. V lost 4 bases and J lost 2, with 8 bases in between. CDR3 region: CASSADSNTGELFF. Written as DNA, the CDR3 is TGTGCCAGCAGTGCCGACAGTAACACCGGGGAGCTGTTTTTT.

This CDR3 reads CASSSGVTGANVLTF. The CDR3 DNA follows: TGTGCCAGCAGTTCAGGGGTTACTGGGGCCAACGTCCTGACTTTC. The V and J genes are TRBV27 and TRBJ2-6; a possible D gene is TRBD1 (6 bases). Trimming pared 4 bases from V and 2 bases from J, leaving 9 bases between. CDR3 length equals 15 residues. Germline V gene sequence: CDR1 MNHEY, CDR2 SMNVEV (reference sequence). The whole variable domain, filled in from reference TRBV27 and TRBJ2-6, reads EAQVTQNPRYLITVTGKKLTVTCSQNMNHEYMSWYRQDPGLGLRQIYYSMNVEVTDKGDVPEGYKVSRKEKRNFPLILESPSPNQTSLYFCASSSGVTGANVLTFGAGSRLTVL.

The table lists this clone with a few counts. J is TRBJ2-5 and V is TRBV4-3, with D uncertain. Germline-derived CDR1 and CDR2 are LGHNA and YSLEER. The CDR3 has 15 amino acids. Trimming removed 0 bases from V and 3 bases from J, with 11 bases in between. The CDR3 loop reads CASSQEWFTEETQYF. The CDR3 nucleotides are TGCGCCAGCAGCCAAGAATGGTTCACAGAAGAGACCCAGTACTTC.

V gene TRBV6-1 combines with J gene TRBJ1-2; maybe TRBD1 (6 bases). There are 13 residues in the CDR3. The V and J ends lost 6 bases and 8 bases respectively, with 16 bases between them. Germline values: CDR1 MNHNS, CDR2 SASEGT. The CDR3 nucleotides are TGTGCCAGCAGCCAAGGACAGACGAAGGGCTACACCTTC. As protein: CASSQGQTKGYTF.

CDR3 residues: CAWSDSVNEQFF. The CDR3 bases are TGTGCCTGGAGTGACTCGGTAAATGAGCAGTTCTTC. The rearrangement uses TRBV30 and TRBJ2-1; no clear D gene. The germline V and J ends were trimmed by 1 base and 7 bases, with 8 bases remaining between them. Germline V lookup: CDR1 GTSNPN, CDR2 SVGIG (reference sequence). CDR3 length: 12 amino acids.

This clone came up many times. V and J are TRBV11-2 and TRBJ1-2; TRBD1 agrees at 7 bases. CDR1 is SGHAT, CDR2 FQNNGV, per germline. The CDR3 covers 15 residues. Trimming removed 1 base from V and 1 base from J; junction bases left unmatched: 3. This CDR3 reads CASSLGQGLNYGYTF. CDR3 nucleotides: TGTGCCAGCAGCTTAGGACAGGGTCTTAACTATGGCTACACCTTC.

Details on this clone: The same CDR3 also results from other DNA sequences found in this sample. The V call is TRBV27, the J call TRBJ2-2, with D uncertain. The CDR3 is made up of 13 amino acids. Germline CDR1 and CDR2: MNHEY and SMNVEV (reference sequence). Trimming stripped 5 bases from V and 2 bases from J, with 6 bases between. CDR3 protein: CASSPTNTGELFF. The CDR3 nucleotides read TGTGCCAGCAGTCCTACAAACACCGGGGAGCTGTTTTTT.

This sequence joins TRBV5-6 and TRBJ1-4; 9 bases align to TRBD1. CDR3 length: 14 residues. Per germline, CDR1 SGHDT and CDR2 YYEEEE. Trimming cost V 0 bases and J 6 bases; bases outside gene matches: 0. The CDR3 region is CASSLGTGDEKLFF. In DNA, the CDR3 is TGTGCCAGCAGCTTGGGGACAGGGGATGAAAAACTGTTTTTT.

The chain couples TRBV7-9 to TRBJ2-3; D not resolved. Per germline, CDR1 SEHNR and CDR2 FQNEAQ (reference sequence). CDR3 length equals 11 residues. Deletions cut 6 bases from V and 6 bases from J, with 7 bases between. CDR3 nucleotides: TGTGCCAGCAGGGCGGACGATACGCAGTATTTT. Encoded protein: CASRADDTQYF.

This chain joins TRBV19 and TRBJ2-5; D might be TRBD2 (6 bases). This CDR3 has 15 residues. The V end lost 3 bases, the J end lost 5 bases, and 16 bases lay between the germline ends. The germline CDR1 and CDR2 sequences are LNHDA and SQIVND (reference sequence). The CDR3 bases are TGTGCCAGTAGTATCCGCGGGATACTCACGGAGACCCAGTACTTC. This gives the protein CASSIRGILTETQYF.